The subject of this entry is one TCR beta chain. The sample belongs to a study of blood T cell repertoires in COVID-19. Using immunoSEQ multiplex PCR, the repertoire was profiled, and TCRdb retains in-frame clones only, with some absent. The sample has around 240,000 clones, approximately 82% seen once. Looked up from germline, CDR1 is SNHLY and CDR2 is FYNNEI. The V end was cut by 5 bases, the J end by 4 bases, with 8 bases between. The CDR3 spans 12 residues. This clonotype was obtained from a woman older than 75 with acute or convalescent COVID-19. Sequencing used peripheral blood. The chain uses TRBV2 and TRBJ1-2, with unresolved D. CDR3 in amino acids: CASSYPVYGYTF. CDR3 sequence (DNA): TGTGCCAGCAGTTATCCAGTCTATGGCTACACCTTC.